Presented here are 14 T cell receptor beta chains from one specimen sequenced in a study of shared clonotypes between healthy human individuals. The table came from immunoSEQ multiplex PCR; TCRdb's copy has only in-frame clones and leaves some out. The sample includes hundreds of thousands of clones, around 92% of them seen just once. CD45RO negativity and positive selection for CCR7 defined naive CD8 cells, a population that excluded terminally differentiated effector memory CD45RA+ cells. Sequencing was done on a sample of naive CD8+ T cells sorted from blood. All receptors derive from a young man in good health.

The genes are TRBV9 and TRBJ2-1, with 7 bases aligning to TRBD1. Trimming took 3 bases from V and 7 from J; bases not matched to a gene: 10. Germline V gene data show CDR1 as SGDLS and CDR2 as YYNGEE. The CDR3 is 15 residues long. CDR3 sequence: CASSAPTGSVNEQFF. Here the CDR3 DNA reads TGTGCCAGCAGCGCCCCGACAGGGTCGGTAAATGAGCAGTTCTTC.

Comments on this clone: Other nucleotide sequences from this sample produce the same CDR3. V gene TRBV27 combines with J gene TRBJ1-5, with TRBD1 as a possible D gene (5 bases). The ends were cut back, 3 bases at V and 3 bases at J, with 9 bases in the middle. Germline CDR1 and CDR2: MNHEY and SMNVEV (reference sequence). The CDR3 runs to 14 residues. The CDR3 protein is CASSFQGDNQPQHF. DNA for the CDR3: TGTGCCAGCAGTTTTCAGGGAGACAATCAGCCCCAGCATTTT.

The chain uses TRBV11-3 and TRBJ2-1, with TRBD2 identical over 11 bases. The V gene's germline CDR1 is SGHNT and CDR2 YENEEA. V dropped 5 bases and J dropped 9; count of bases not matched to a gene: 3. The CDR3 consists of 13 residues. Here the CDR3 DNA reads TGTGCCAGCAGCGATGGGACTAGCGGTGAGCAGTTCTTC. Translated: CASSDGTSGEQFF. Using reference TRBV11-3 and TRBJ2-1 for the parts outside the CDR3, the full variable domain is EAGVVQSPRYKIIEKKQPVAFWCNPISGHNTLYWYLQNLGQGPELLIRYENEEAVDDSQLPKDRFSAERLKGVDSTLKIQPAELGDSAVYLCASSDGTSGEQFFGPGTRLTVL.

The V and J genes are TRBV30 and TRBJ1-1, with TRBD1 matching over 7 bases. With V trimmed by 2 bases and J by 10 bases, 10 bases remained unmatched. The germline CDR1 and CDR2 sequences are GTSNPN and SVGIG (reference sequence). CDR3 size: 13 residues. The CDR3 reads CAWSILRGGGAFF. The CDR3 DNA reads TGTGCCTGGAGTATCCTGAGAGGGGGCGGAGCTTTCTTT.

This clone was seen a single time. The chain employs TRBV2 and TRBJ2-7; 7 bases are a match to TRBD1. Unmatched junction bases numbered 8, after V lost 6 bases and J lost 0 bases. CDR1 SNHLY and CDR2 FYNNEI come from the germline V gene. There are 15 residues in the CDR3. This CDR3 is CASRQQGSSSYEQYF. For the CDR3, the DNA is TGTGCCAGCAGACAACAGGGGTCCTCCTCCTACGAGCAGTACTTC.

The gene calls are TRBV29-1 and TRBJ2-5, with 11 bases lining up with TRBD2. The CDR3 has 17 amino acids. After removal of 0 bases from V and 0 bases from J, the junction contained 6 bases not matched to a gene. Germline V CDR1 and CDR2: SQVTM, ANQGSEA. In DNA form, the CDR3 reads TGCAGCGTTGAAGAGGGGACTAGCGGAGAGTACCAAGAGACCCAGTACTTC. It encodes CSVEEGTSGEYQETQYF.

The chain couples TRBV11-2 to TRBJ2-7; TRBD2 aligns across 8 bases. The CDR3 extends over 14 amino acids. Germline CDR1 SGHAT, CDR2 FQNNGV. With V trimmed by 2 bases and J by 9 bases, 9 bases remained unmatched. CDR3 nucleotide sequence: TGTGCCAGCAGCTTATACACTAGCGGAAACGGGCAGTACTTC. Translation gives CASSLYTSGNGQYF.

The chain has TRBV4-1 and TRBJ2-1; D is undetermined. This CDR3 has 15 amino acids. V was cut by 1 base and J by 6 bases, with 13 bases left in between. Germline V CDR1 and CDR2: MGHRA, YSYEKL. DNA of the CDR3: TGCGCCAGCAGCCAAGTCGGATTACATCCCAATGAGCAGTTCTTC. Residues: CASSQVGLHPNEQFF.

The rearrangement uses TRBV28 and TRBJ1-5; D is uncertain. This CDR3 spans 12 amino acids. The V and J ends lost 7 bases and 2 bases respectively, with 6 bases between them. Per germline, CDR1 MDHEN and CDR2 SYDVKM. CDR3 DNA: TGTGCCAGCACCAGCGGCAATCAGCCCCAGCATTTT. This sequence encodes CASTSGNQPQHF.

This clone was found once. The genes are TRBV27 and TRBJ2-7; D unclear. V lost 2 bases, J lost 2 bases, and 10 bases lay in between. The CDR3 covers 14 residues. The germline CDR1 and CDR2 sequences are MNHEY and SMNVEV (reference sequence). CDR3 loop: CASSLGAATYEQYF. In nucleotides, the CDR3 is TGTGCCAGCAGTTTAGGCGCAGCTACCTACGAGCAGTACTTC.

This clone has a single count. The genes are TRBV9 and TRBJ2-2; 11 bases align to TRBD1. The CDR3 has 15 residues. Unmatched junction bases numbered 5, after V lost 2 bases and J lost 8 bases. Germline V gene lookup returns CDR1 SGDLS and CDR2 YYNGEE. The CDR3 DNA follows: TGTGCCAGCAGCGTCGGGACAGGGGGTTTGGGGGAGCTGTTTTTT. Its protein product is CASSVGTGGLGELFF.

V gene TRBV2 combines with J gene TRBJ2-7; the match to TRBD2 covers 8 bases. CDR3 length: 14 residues. The V and J ends lost 5 bases and 0 bases, in that order; junction bases with no gene match: 3. From germline, CDR1 is SNHLY and CDR2 FYNNEI. The CDR3 DNA is TGTGCCAGCAGTCCGACTAGCGTCTCCTACGAGCAGTACTTC. Its protein is CASSPTSVSYEQYF.

The gene calls are TRBV18 and TRBJ1-1; D is unclear. This CDR3 comprises 14 residues. The V gene's germline CDR1 is KGHSH and CDR2 LQKENI. Trimming removed 2 bases at V and 0 bases at J, with 7 bases between. This chain's CDR3 is CASSPGRMNTEAFF. The CDR3 bases are TGTGCCAGCTCACCAGGGCGGATGAACACTGAAGCTTTCTTT.

The chain links TRBV18 to TRBJ2-7, with D uncertain. CDR3 size: 13 residues. V lost 3 bases and J 1 base, leaving 7 bases between the germline ends. In germline, CDR1 is KGHSH, CDR2 LQKENI. CDR3 coding DNA: TGTGCCAGCTCACCGGATGGGTCCTACGAGCAGTACTTC. Translation: CASSPDGSYEQYF.